This T cell receptor beta chain was sequenced for a study of tumor and adjacent non-tumor tissue in lung cancer. Study conclusions and caveats: TCR diversity was significantly greater in tumor than normal lung tissue.

Germline-derived CDR1 and CDR2 are KGHDR and SFDVKD. Trimming pared 1 base from V and 0 bases from J, leaving 9 bases between. The CDR3 consists of 15 residues. TCRbeta libraries were built with three rounds of nested PCR, modified from ARM-PCR. TCRdb ran MiXCR on the multiplex PCR reads and lists one entry per CDR3 protein. The sample records 43,000 or so distinct CDR3 sequences, 60% being singletons. RNA was extracted from bulk tissue without any cell sorting. More than 3 cm separated this lung sample from the edge of the tumor. This clonotype was counted many times. Its antigen is not identified. Sequencing was performed on distant non-tumor lung tissue. The chain links TRBV24-1 to TRBJ2-7; D unclear. The receptor was isolated from a man aged 50-59 years with non-small cell lung cancer. This chain's CDR3 is CATSDFAGPSYEQYF. CDR3 DNA: TGTGCCACCAGTGATTTTGCCGGGCCCTCCTACGAGCAGTACTTC.